This TCR beta chain was sequenced in a study of CD4 T cells in relation to SARS-CoV-2 and coronaviruses. Looking at the study overall: Patient ages ranged from about 20 to 72, median 38. Of the patients, seven to nine were male, 4 female, two Hispanic.

Some clones are missing from TCRdb's copy, which holds only in-frame ones; the method was immunoSEQ multiplex PCR. The sample contains about 36,000 clones, approximately 83% of which appear only once. This clone was seen a single time. The antigen remains unidentified. Sorted naive or memory CD4+ cells met CEF peptides for approximately nine days. This clonotype was sampled from an adult with COVID-19. The sequencing sample was made of naive CD4+ T cells from PBMCs, cultured in vitro. As for subset: naive CD4+ T cells isolated by negative enrichment.

This CDR3 reads CATTRRHWDEQFF. The CDR3 DNA sequence: TGTGCCACGACAAGACGCCATTGGGATGAGCAGTTCTTC. This rearrangement joins TRBV6-5 to TRBJ2-1; no clear D. Germline V gives CDR1 MNHEY, CDR2 SVGAGI. The ends were cut back, 10 bases at V and 8 bases at J, with 18 bases in the middle. CDR3 length: 13 residues.